One sample yielded the 25 T cell receptor beta chains listed below, sequenced in a study of T cells expressing NK-cell markers. With the 5' RACE reads reprocessed, TCRdb shows one record per CDR3 protein and no DNA. This sample contains 440,000 or so distinct CDR3 sequences. The specimen sequenced was blood T cells: a sorted CD56 or NKG2C T cell subset, CD4+ or CD8+ T cells, or bulk PBMC T cells (not recorded which). Source of these receptors: a woman between 18 and 69 years old in good health.

The V call is TRBV6-5, the J call TRBJ2-2; the D call of TRBD1 rests on TCRdb alone, since no DNA is present to check it. CDR3 length: 17 residues. Germline assignment: CDR1 MNHEY and CDR2 SVGAGI. CDR3 residues: CASSYSAGRSNTGELFF.

The chain links TRBV7-9 to TRBJ1-1; the TCRdb D gene call, TRBD1, has no DNA to confirm it. This CDR3 region has 14 residues. Germline-derived CDR1 and CDR2 are SEHNR and FQNEAQ (reference sequence). CDR3 protein: CASSSTGSGTEAFF.

The rearrangement links TRBV12-3 or TRBV12-4 to TRBJ1-2; the TRBD1 assignment by TCRdb is unverifiable without DNA. CDR3 length: 13 amino acids. The CDR3 sequence: CASSPYQLYGYTF.

The CDR3 spells CASSPSGGLAYNEQFF. The chain links TRBV12-3 or TRBV12-4 to TRBJ2-1; TCRdb calls TRBD1, which cannot be checked without DNA. The CDR3 has 16 amino acids.

V gene TRBV5-5 combines with J gene TRBJ1-4. In germline, CDR1 is SGHKS, CDR2 YYEKEE (reference sequence). The CDR3 has 15 residues. This CDR3 is CASSRTFATNEKLFF.

V usage is TRBV20-1 and J usage is TRBJ1-5; without DNA, the TCRdb call of TRBD1 cannot be checked. This CDR3 spans 15 amino acids. In germline, CDR1 is DFQATT, CDR2 SNEGSKA (reference sequence). CDR3 amino acids: CSARTLQGINQPQHF.

The V call is TRBV4-2, the J call TRBJ2-3; no DNA is available, so the TRBD1 call from TCRdb remains unchecked. The CDR3 runs to 19 residues. Per the germline V gene, CDR1 is LGHNA and CDR2 is YNFKEQ. Here the CDR3 reads CASFPAIRTGREFADTQYF.

This CDR3 is CAIRTSDYNEQFF. This chain connects TRBV12-3 or TRBV12-4 to TRBJ2-1. This CDR3 is built from 13 residues.

V and J are TRBV7-9 and TRBJ2-7; TCRdb outputs TRBD1, but without DNA this stays unchecked. The CDR3 consists of 13 residues. From germline, CDR1 is SEHNR and CDR2 FQNEAQ (reference sequence). CDR3 sequence reads: CASSTFTGNEQYF.

The genes are TRBV29-1 and TRBJ2-5; TCRdb returns TRBD1, unconfirmable since there is no DNA. The CDR3 spans 14 residues. Per germline, CDR1 SQVTM and CDR2 ANQGSEA. CDR3 loop: CSVEPGTRRETQYF.

The chain joins TRBV11-3 to TRBJ2-1; TCRdb outputs TRBD2, but without DNA this stays unchecked. This CDR3 comprises 17 residues. From germline, CDR1 is SGHNT and CDR2 YENEEA. This CDR3 reads CASSLDGGLAGGNEQFF.

The rearrangement joins TRBV28 to TRBJ2-3; TCRdb's D call, TRBD1, is unchecked because there is no DNA. CDR1 is MDHEN, CDR2 SYDVKM, per germline. The CDR3 contains 15 residues. The CDR3 here is CASSLRDRGADTQYF.

The rearrangement uses TRBV6-1 and TRBJ2-1; TCRdb's D gene call, TRBD2, goes unchecked for lack of DNA. Germline CDR1 and CDR2: MNHNS and SASEGT. The CDR3 length is 14 residues. Here the CDR3 reads CASKREKGIDEQFF.

CDR3 sequence: CASSRRQGSDNEQFF. This sequence joins TRBV5-5 and TRBJ2-1; without DNA, the TCRdb call of TRBD1 cannot be checked. Germline CDR1 is SGHKS and CDR2 is YYEKEE (reference sequence). This CDR3 spans 15 amino acids.

V and J are TRBV5-4 and TRBJ2-1; TCRdb's D call of TRBD2 is untestable without DNA. Germline CDR1 and CDR2: SGHNT and YYREEE (reference sequence). This CDR3 region has 16 residues. CDR3 loop: CASSSGLAGSGNEQFF.

Here the CDR3 reads CAWSAPSSPTEAFF. This rearrangement joins TRBV30 to TRBJ1-1; TCRdb selects TRBD1, and the lack of DNA leaves this call unchecked. This CDR3 is built from 14 residues. The germline V gene encodes CDR1 GTSNPN and CDR2 SVGIG (reference sequence).

The chain uses TRBV3-1 and TRBJ2-7; TCRdb's D call, TRBD2, is unchecked because there is no DNA. Germline V CDR1 and CDR2: LGHDT, YNNKEL (reference sequence). The CDR3 sequence is 15 residues long. The CDR3 here is CASSPSGTSVYEQYF.

The genes are TRBV18 and TRBJ1-3. CDR1 KGHSH and CDR2 LQKENI come from the germline V gene. This CDR3 has 14 amino acids. CDR3 residues: CASSPGRAGNTIYF.

The gene calls are TRBV13 and TRBJ2-5; absent DNA, TCRdb's TRBD2 call cannot be checked. Germline CDR1 reads PRHDT; CDR2 reads FYEKMQ (reference sequence). The length of the CDR3 is 16 residues. The CDR3 sequence: CASSPALAGLKETQYF. Filled out from reference TRBV13 and TRBJ2-5, the complete variable domain reads AAGVIQSPRHLIKEKRETATLKCYPIPRHDTVYWYQQGPGQDPQFLISFYEKMQSDKGSIPDRFSAQQFSDYHSELNMSSLELGDSALYFCASSPALAGLKETQYFGPGTRLLVL.

The chain has TRBV20-1 and TRBJ1-1. The CDR3 totals 15 residues. The germline V gene encodes CDR1 DFQATT and CDR2 SNEGSKA (reference sequence). The CDR3 region is CSAQVPGFMNTEAFF.

The rearrangement uses TRBV20-1 and TRBJ2-1; absent DNA, TCRdb's TRBD2 call cannot be checked. The CDR3 is 14 amino acids. CDR1 is DFQATT and CDR2 is SNEGSKA in the germline V gene (reference sequence). The CDR3 loop is CSAPPLTSVNEQFF.

The rearrangement links TRBV2 to TRBJ1-5. CDR1 and CDR2 from the germline V gene are SNHLY and FYNNEI. The CDR3 has 15 residues. The CDR3: CASSAGGAWNQPQHF.

The J gene is TRBJ1-1, the V gene TRBV7-8; TCRdb's D call of TRBD1 is untestable without DNA. The germline V gene has CDR1 SGHVS and CDR2 FQNEAQ. This CDR3 region has 16 residues. The CDR3 sequence: CASSLKTGGANTEAFF.

The rearrangement uses TRBV6-2 or TRBV6-3 and TRBJ2-5. There are 13 residues in the CDR3. CDR1 and CDR2 from the germline V gene are MNHEY and SVGEGT. The chain's CDR3 is CASSSDAQETQYF.

The rearrangement joins TRBV28 to TRBJ2-3; TCRdb gives TRBD2 as the D gene, but with no DNA this cannot be confirmed. The length of the CDR3 is 19 residues. CDR1 and CDR2 from the germline V gene are MDHEN and SYDVKM. CDR3 sequence: CASSISGLAGEGSTDTQYF.